The text below deals with one T cell receptor beta chain. What it binds is not known. This entry belongs to a study of shared clonotypes between healthy human individuals. Whole-study results and caveats: Generation of non-shared clonotypes was less probable than generation of clonotypes shared by all four donors. Read depth was anticipated to influence clonotype sharing among donors.

Per germline, CDR1 LNHDA and CDR2 SQIVND (reference sequence). The length of the CDR3 is 15 residues. Germline trimming cut 5 bases from V and 4 bases from J; bases unmatched to any gene: 4. Produced via immunoSEQ multiplex PCR; TCRdb's table is partial and in-frame only. The sample carries 2 million to 2.5 million clones, just over 90% recorded once. The chain joins TRBV19 to TRBJ2-1; 11 bases agree with TRBD2. The specimen sequenced was naive CD4+ T cells from PBMCs. Subset denoted: CD45RA+ positively selected. The receptor was derived from a man in his late teens or twenties in good health. Some clones in this sample may be carry-over from other donors' samples. In DNA, the CDR3 is TGTGCCAGTAGTTCCCGGACTAGCGGGTACAATGAGCAGTTCTTC. Its translation is CASSSRTSGYNEQFF.